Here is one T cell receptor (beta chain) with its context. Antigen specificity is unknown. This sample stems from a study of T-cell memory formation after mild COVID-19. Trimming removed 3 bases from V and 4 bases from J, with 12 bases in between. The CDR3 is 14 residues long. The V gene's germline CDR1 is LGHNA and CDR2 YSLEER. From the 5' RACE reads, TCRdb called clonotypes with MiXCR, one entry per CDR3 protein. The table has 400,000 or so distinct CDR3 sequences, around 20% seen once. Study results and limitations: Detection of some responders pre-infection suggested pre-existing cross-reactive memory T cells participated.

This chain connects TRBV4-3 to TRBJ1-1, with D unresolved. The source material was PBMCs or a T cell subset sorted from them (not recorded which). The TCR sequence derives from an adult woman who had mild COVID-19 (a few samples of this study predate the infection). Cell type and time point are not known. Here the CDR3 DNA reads TGCGCCAGCAGCCATCAGCCCTGGAGCACTGAAGCTTTCTTT. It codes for CASSHQPWSTEAFF.